These 26 T cell receptor beta chains share one sample of origin, sequenced in a study of blood T cells in healthy people across ages. Together with a sample-barcoded 5' primer, a J-beta primer mix was included in a second PCR lasting roughly 7 to 11 cycles. MiXCR, run by TCRdb on the 5' RACE reads, gives a single entry per CDR3 protein. The data hold roughly 1,100,000 distinct CDR3 sequences, with about 25% observed a single time. The same sample was also studied in work on T cells of mothers and their children.

The sample consisted of blood. The receptors stem from a girl aged 2 to 9 in good health.

This clonotype showed up just a few times. Relative to the germline gene, one junction end is altered; a read error may explain this. J is TRBJ2-1 and V is TRBV14; D unclear. The J call may not be correct, given that the DNA end is closer to TRBJ2-5. The CDR3 has 13 residues. CDR1 SGHDN and CDR2 FVKESK come from the germline V gene. The CDR3 sequence: CASSHLGRETQYF. CDR3 sequence (DNA): TGCGCCAGCAGCCACTTAGGGCGGGAGACCCAGTACTTC.

The V gene is TRBV14, the J gene TRBJ2-1; D is ambiguous. The better agreement between TRBJ2-5 and the DNA end casts doubt on the J call. The germline gives CDR1 SGHDN, CDR2 FVKESK. This CDR3 has 12 residues. The CDR3 loop is CASSQRKETQYF. The CDR3 DNA reads as TGTGCCAGCAGCCAACGTAAAGAGACCCAGTACTTC.

This clonotype showed up just a few times. V is TRBV10-2 and J is TRBJ2-7, with D unclear. Germline V gene sequence: CDR1 WSHSY, CDR2 SAAADI. The CDR3 consists of 11 residues. Trimming cost V 0 bases and J 11 bases, with 8 bases left between them. For the CDR3, the DNA is TGCGCCAGCAGTGAGTCGAAAGTCGAGTACTTC. It translates to CASSESKVEYF.

This clonotype was detected only a few times. This sequence joins TRBV20-1 and TRBJ1-2, with D maybe TRBD1 (6 bases). The CDR3 is made up of 12 amino acids. Trimming pared 3 bases from V and 3 bases from J, leaving 8 bases between. The germline gives CDR1 DFQATT, CDR2 SNEGSKA (reference sequence). CDR3 amino acids: CSASYRDYGYTF. The DNA for the CDR3 is TGCAGTGCTAGCTACAGGGACTATGGCTACACCTTC.

This clonotype was picked up a small number of times. The CDR3 is CASSQRGGSEQYF. The CDR3 DNA sequence: TGTGCCAGCAGTCAGCGGGGGGGCTCCGAGCAGTACTTC. The chain uses TRBV6-2 or TRBV6-3 and TRBJ2-7, with 10 nucleotides matching TRBD2. Trimming at V came to 5 bases and at J to 6 bases, leaving 4 bases not matched to a gene. Germline CDR1 is MNHEY and CDR2 is SVGEGT. The CDR3 runs 13 residues.

The chain carries TRBV7-9 and TRBJ1-2; D call uncertain. Trimming pared 5 bases from V and 3 bases from J, leaving 13 bases between. This CDR3 is 14 amino acids long. The germline CDR1 and CDR2 sequences are SEHNR and FQNEAQ (reference sequence). CDR3 amino acids: CASSDSSYHYGYTF. The CDR3 DNA is TGTGCCAGCAGCGACTCCAGCTATCACTATGGCTACACCTTC.

Comment on this clonotype: Relative to the germline gene, one junction end is altered; a read error may explain this. This CDR3 reads CASTGQGHTEAFF. CDR3 in DNA: TGTGCCAGCACTGGGCAGGGCCACACTGAGGCTTTCTTT. V usage is TRBV6-5 and J usage is TRBJ1-1; TRBD1 might be the D (5 bases). The CDR3 spans 13 residues. Germline V gene data show CDR1 as MNHEY and CDR2 as SVGAGI.

The chain links TRBV10-3 to TRBJ2-3; 7 nucleotides match TRBD2. Germline CDR1 ENHRY, CDR2 SYGVKD. V shed 0 bases, J shed 4 bases, and the junction held 7 bases outside the gene matches. The CDR3 sequence is 16 residues long. The CDR3 DNA is TGTGCCATCAGTGAGTCGATTCCGGGAGGTTCAGATACGCAGTATTTT. It yields the protein CAISESIPGGSDTQYF.

This chain joins TRBV2 and TRBJ2-5; 9 bases line up with TRBD1. The J call may be wrong; the DNA end is better matched by TRBJ2-1. The CDR3 is 14 amino acids. CDR1 is SNHLY and CDR2 is FYNNEI in the germline V gene. The CDR3 nucleotides are TGTGCCAGCAGGCCGGGACAGGGTTACCATGAGCAGTTCTTC. Translated: CASRPGQGYHEQFF.

The V call is TRBV6-2 or TRBV6-3, the J call TRBJ1-1; TRBD1 agrees at 9 bases. The junction had 7 bases not matched to a gene; V was cut back by 5 bases and J by 0 bases. Germline V lookup: CDR1 MNHEY, CDR2 SVGEGT. This CDR3 is built from 16 residues. CDR3: CASSVGQGDMNTEAFF. CDR3 sequence (DNA): TGTGCCAGCAGTGTGGGACAGGGAGACATGAACACTGAAGCTTTCTTT.

This clonotype has only a few counts. The V and J genes are TRBV29-1 and TRBJ2-2, with 10 nucleotides matching TRBD1. CDR3 size: 14 residues. The germline gives CDR1 SQVTM, CDR2 ANQGSEA. V was clipped by 7 bases and J by 2 bases; unmatched bases: 4. The CDR3 region has the DNA TGCAGCGCCAAGACAGGGGGCAACACCGGGGAGCTGTTTTTT. Protein: CSAKTGGNTGELFF.

This clonotype was seen many times. A read error may produce the germline difference seen at one junction end. The chain is built from TRBV5-1 and TRBJ2-1, with D tentatively TRBD2 (6 bases). The CDR3 extends over 15 amino acids. Germline V gene sequence: CDR1 SGHRS, CDR2 YFSETQ. For the CDR3, the DNA is TGTGCCAGCAGCTTAGCGGCAGCATCCTACAATGAGCAGTTCTTC. It encodes CASSLAAASYNEQFF.

The CDR3 region has the DNA TGTGCCAGCAGCCACCGGGACAGGGTGTCCGGTGAGCAGTTCTTC. It encodes CASSHRDRVSGEQFF. The genes are TRBV9 and TRBJ2-1; 9 nucleotides match TRBD1. Per the germline V gene, CDR1 is SGDLS and CDR2 is YYNGEE. V dropped 4 bases and J dropped 9; count of bases not matched to a gene: 11. This CDR3 spans 15 amino acids.

The V and J genes are TRBV7-8 and TRBJ1-1; D is undetermined. The ends were cut back, 0 bases at V and 3 bases at J, with 8 bases in the middle. The CDR3 has 14 amino acids. CDR1 is SGHVS, CDR2 FQNEAQ, per germline. The CDR3: CASSLALGDTEAFF. In DNA form, the CDR3 reads TGTGCCAGCAGCTTAGCCCTAGGAGACACTGAAGCTTTCTTT.

CDR3 DNA sequence: TGTGCCAGCAGTTCCTTCGATGAACCTAATGAGCAGTTCTTC. As protein: CASSSFDEPNEQFF. The gene calls are TRBV27 and TRBJ2-1; D not resolved. Trimming pared 4 bases from V and 7 bases from J, leaving 14 bases between. Germline CDR1 and CDR2: MNHEY and SMNVEV (reference sequence). The CDR3 spans 14 residues.

V usage is TRBV7-2 and J usage is TRBJ1-1; D gene ambiguous. The V gene's germline CDR1 is SGHTA and CDR2 FQGNSA. The V gene lost 5 bases and the J gene lost 0 bases, with 19 bases spanning the gap. The length of the CDR3 is 17 residues. CDR3 nucleotide sequence: TGTGCCAGCAGCCGCTTGGTGGGAGGAAGCATGAACACTGAAGCTTTCTTT. This sequence encodes CASSRLVGGSMNTEAFF.

This clonotype appeared a few times. The chain joins TRBV4-1 to TRBJ2-1, with D perhaps assigned TRBD1 or TRBD2 (5 bases each). Gene TRBJ2-5 matches the end of the DNA better, so the J call may be wrong. The CDR3 length is 15 residues. Germline CDR1 and CDR2: MGHRA and YSYEKL. As DNA, the CDR3 is TGCGCCAGCAGCCAAGGGGACCTCGGGAAAGAGACCCAGTACTTC. Translation: CASSQGDLGKETQYF.

In this sample, this clonotype turned up a few times. The CDR3 DNA is TGTGCCAGCAGCATTAGCGGGGATTCCTACAATGAGCAGTTCTTC. It is translated as CASSISGDSYNEQFF. The rearrangement uses TRBV7-9 and TRBJ2-1, with 8 bases matching TRBD2. This CDR3 comprises 15 residues. V shed 5 bases, J shed 1 base, and the junction held 4 bases outside the gene matches. The germline CDR1 and CDR2 sequences are SEHNR and FQNEAQ (reference sequence). The variable domain in full, with the rest retrieved from reference TRBV7-9 and TRBJ2-1, is DTGVSQNPRHKITKRGQNVTFRCDPISEHNRLYWYRQTLGQGPEFLTYFQNEAQLEKSRLLSDRFSAERPKGSFSTLEIQRTEQGDSAMYLCASSISGDSYNEQFFGPGTRLTVL.

This clonotype was seen more than once but under ten times. This chain joins TRBV7-3 and TRBJ2-5, with 9 bases aligning to TRBD2. With the DNA end fitting TRBJ2-1 better, the J assignment may be wrong. Germline CDR1 is SGHTA and CDR2 is FQGTGA. This CDR3 has 16 amino acids. The CDR3 DNA is TGTGCCAGCAGCTCTCCGATAGCGGGGGATAACAATGAGCAGTTCTTC. Its translation: CASSSPIAGDNNEQFF.

This clonotype was observed a few times. This rearrangement joins TRBV6-1 to TRBJ2-1; 7 positions agree with TRBD1. The CDR3 sequence is 19 residues long. The J segment lost 4 bases and the V segment lost 6 bases, leaving 21 bases of the junction unmatched. Germline assignment: CDR1 MNHNS and CDR2 SASEGT. CDR3 sequence reads: CASRMPGQLIGSAYNEQFF. For the CDR3, the DNA is TGTGCCAGCAGGATGCCGGGACAGCTAATAGGTTCGGCGTACAATGAGCAGTTCTTC.

The rearrangement joins TRBV6-5 to TRBJ2-5, with TRBD2 identical over 8 bases. This CDR3 comprises 15 residues. CDR1 and CDR2 (germline): MNHEY, SVGAGI. The V and J ends lost 5 bases and 2 bases, in that order; junction bases with no gene match: 7. CDR3 bases: TGTGCCAGCAGTAACACGGGAGGGCGGCAAGAGACCCAGTACTTC. As protein: CASSNTGGRQETQYF.

The V gene is TRBV24-1, the J gene TRBJ2-5; 8 bases map to TRBD1. CDR1 and CDR2 (germline): KGHDR, SFDVKD. Unmatched junction bases numbered 4, after V lost 7 bases and J lost 4 bases. The CDR3 has 13 amino acids. The CDR3 loop is CATRGTGSETQYF. The CDR3 bases are TGTGCCACCAGGGGGACAGGATCAGAGACCCAGTACTTC.

The chain carries TRBV7-9 and TRBJ2-7, with a possible D match to TRBD2 (5 bases). V was pared by 4 bases and J by 6 bases, with 10 bases between. The CDR3 contains 12 residues. Looked up from germline, CDR1 is SEHNR and CDR2 is FQNEAQ (reference sequence). The CDR3 DNA reads TGTGCCAGCAGCTCTGTGAGGGTCGAGCAGTACTTC. Its translation: CASSSVRVEQYF.

The V call is TRBV20-1, the J call TRBJ1-4; D remains ambiguous. The germline CDR1 and CDR2 sequences are DFQATT and SNEGSKA (reference sequence). The CDR3 has 14 residues. Between the trimmed V and J ends, which lost 6 bases and 0 bases, there was a span of 11 bases. The CDR3 nucleotides are TGCAGTGCCCACTTTTTTGCAACTAATGAAAAACTGTTTTTT. This codes for CSAHFFATNEKLFF.

The chain employs TRBV20-1 and TRBJ2-5; D may be TRBD1 (6 bases). Germline loops: CDR1 DFQATT, CDR2 SNEGSKA (reference sequence). The CDR3 is 13 residues long. Trimming left V 2 bases short and J 5 bases short, with 12 bases between. CDR3 bases: TGCAGTGCTAGACAGGGGTCGGTGGAGACCCAGTACTTC. As protein: CSARQGSVETQYF.

This chain links TRBV2 with TRBJ2-2; D possibly corresponds to TRBD1 (6 bases). From germline, CDR1 is SNHLY and CDR2 FYNNEI. The CDR3 runs to 15 residues. V was shortened by 5 bases and J by 3 bases, with 13 bases between the two germline ends. CDR3 loop: CASSPRTVDTGELFF. The DNA of the CDR3 is TGTGCCAGCAGTCCCCGGACAGTCGACACCGGGGAGCTGTTTTTT.